This T cell receptor beta chain emerged from a study of cytotoxic CD8 clonotypes in ibrutinib-treated CLL (dated by TCRdb to the early 2020s). With respect to the entire study: In this cohort, 15 or so patients were treatment-naive and ten to eleven were relapsed/refractory, while approximately 18 had unmutated IGHV. Longitudinal samples were obtainable from about 30% of the roughly 90 participants in the trial. On average, each sample yielded roughly 250,000 productive templates and around 100,000 productive rearrangements. Partial responses were observed in around 25 patients and complete responses in 2; after a median follow-up of about 69 months, remission was maintained in 15 or so patients and progression was observed in approximately 12. Samples at response were collected after a median of about 12 months of treatment, with a range of 6 to 36 months. Cryopreserved peripheral blood mononuclear cells were collected before treatment, at response, and at either disease progression or sustained remission. All remission and progressive disease samples were collected while patients were still receiving ibrutinib. Results and caveats for the whole study, not just this receptor: Baseline clonality exceeded that of age-matched healthy donors and correlated strongly with circulating CD8+ T-cell counts. Public clonotypes were rare and either shrank or stayed stable during treatment, and the rise in clonality at ibrutinib response reflected expansion of private clonotypes. Sampling times were not matched between patients in sustained remission and patients whose disease was progressing, and lymph node repertoires were not examined. Clonality rose at ibrutinib response, remained stable during sustained remission, and dropped back toward baseline at progression.

Points on this clone: The antigen it binds to is not known. Base qualities are missing; no much larger clone stands one base away.

In the paper's terms, the time point label means: approximately 2 years on ibrutinib. For TCR beta library preparation, roughly 2 micrograms of genomic DNA were extracted from the cryopreserved PBMCs. High-throughput TCR beta sequencing was performed on longitudinal blood samples from CLL patients receiving ibrutinib monotherapy. The patients took part in an open-label, single-center phase 2 trial of ibrutinib monotherapy. A MiSeq instrument was used for deep resolution sequencing, which targeted depths ranging from 1 in 1 million up to 1 in 200,000 T cells, with coverage averaging 10x for each clonotype. TCR beta libraries were generated with the immunoSEQ hsTCRB Kit. The paper's processing steps were these. ImmunoSEQ Data Assistant and ImmunoSEQ Analyzer were used for data analysis, and V, D and J genes were assigned according to IMGT definitions. Clonality, with values ranging from 0 to 1, was calculated as one minus the normalized Shannon entropy of productive rearrangement frequencies. Only overrepresented clonotypes making up at least 0.05% of each patient's repertoire were included in the public clonotype analysis. Repertoires from approximately 13 age-matched healthy donors in immuneACCESS were used as clonality controls. TCRdb stores this immuneACCESS table with in-frame sequences only. Part of the clones is absent; in the studies checked, under half of the shortfall reflects unresolved V genes, and no reason is known for the rest. D and trimming were read from the DNA, whereas the V and J calls and clone size are those reported in that table. In all, the sample holds 90,000 to 150,000 clones, and roughly 60% of those were seen once. The ten largest account for 37% of the sample.

CDR1 and CDR2 are drawn from the germline V gene: SGDLS, YYNGEE. Relative to germline, V is 4 bases shorter and J is 3 bases shorter, with 19 bases between their ends. From the cysteine through the phenylalanine, the CDR3 covers 16 amino acids. Of the read, only the CDR3 DNA is kept; its 48 bases are in frame from base 1. The chain is made from TRBV9 and TRBJ1-2; the best D guess is TRBD1, with 5 bases matching. This TCR derives from a human donor with chronic lymphocytic leukemia. The sample in question was PBMCs, obtained after 24 months of ibrutinib treatment. The bases are TGTGCCAGCAGCCCCCGAGGTTCAGGGACGTACTATGGCTACACCTTC. Translated, this gives CASSPRGSGTYYGYTF.